The 30 T cell receptor beta chains reported below all come from one sample, sequenced in a study of blood T cell repertoires in COVID-19 (dated by TCRdb to 2020 to 2022). The library was prepared using the immunoSEQ multiplex PCR assay. TCRdb holds this immuneACCESS table with in-frame rearrangements only. Some clones are missing; in checked studies, unresolved V genes explain under half, and the rest has no known cause. For this sample there are approximately 140,000 clones; approximately 80% appear just once. Of the sample, approximately 6.1% is held by the ten largest clones. The sample comprised peripheral blood. These TCRs come from a human donor in a cohort sampled during active COVID-19.

J is TRBJ2-3 and V is TRBV11-2; TRBD2 aligns across 7 bases. CDR1 and CDR2 from the germline V gene are SGHAT and FQNNGV. The CDR3 loop spans 14 amino acids. V shed 5 bases, J shed 3 bases, and the junction held 5 bases outside the gene matches. The CDR3 here is CASSPGGVTDTQYF. CDR3 bases: TGTGCCAGCAGCCCTGGGGGGGTTACAGATACGCAGTATTTT.

This clone has only a few counts. The chain has TRBV28 and TRBJ2-3; the match to TRBD1 covers 9 bases. This CDR3 has 15 amino acids. Germline-derived CDR1 and CDR2 are MDHEN and SYDVKM. The junction had 11 bases not matched to a gene; V was cut back by 3 bases and J by 10 bases. The CDR3 is CASSLGGQGEVAQYF. The CDR3 region has the DNA TGTGCCAGCAGTTTGGGGGGACAGGGAGAAGTTGCGCAGTATTTT.

This clone was detected a few times. The rearrangement uses TRBV2 and TRBJ2-2; 10 bases are a match to TRBD2. V lost 6 bases, J lost 0 bases, and 10 bases stayed unmatched. The CDR3 runs to 18 residues. CDR1 SNHLY and CDR2 FYNNEI come from the germline V gene. The CDR3 loop is CASRRGLAAKTNTGELFF. For the CDR3, the DNA is TGTGCCAGCAGGCGAGGACTAGCGGCCAAAACGAACACCGGGGAGCTGTTTTTT.

The rearrangement joins TRBV7-8 to TRBJ1-4, with 8 bases aligning to TRBD1. Trimming took 6 bases from V and 8 from J; bases not matched to a gene: 11. The CDR3 sequence is 15 residues long. The V gene's germline CDR1 is SGHVS and CDR2 FQNEAQ. The CDR3 nucleotides read TGTGCCAGCAGATTCGCCGGGACAGGAAACGAAAAACTGTTTTTT. This translates into CASRFAGTGNEKLFF.

This clone showed up just once. The genes are TRBV5-6 and TRBJ2-1; 9 bases match TRBD2. Germline values: CDR1 SGHDT, CDR2 YYEEEE. With V trimmed by 4 bases and J by 3 bases, 8 bases remained unmatched. The CDR3 contains 16 residues. The CDR3 DNA reads as TGTGCCAGCAGCCTACTCCGGACTAGCGACTACAATGAGCAGTTCTTC. It yields the protein CASSLLRTSDYNEQFF. Supplemented by reference TRBV5-6 and TRBJ2-1, the full variable domain reads DAGVTQSPTHLIKTRGQQVTLRCSPKSGHDTVSWYQQALGQGPQFIFQYYEEEERQRGNFPDRFSGHQFPNYSSELNVNALLLGDSALYLCASSLLRTSDYNEQFFGPGTRLTVL.

V is TRBV27 and J is TRBJ2-3; 8 nucleotides line up with TRBD2. The germline gives CDR1 MNHEY, CDR2 SMNVEV (reference sequence). The CDR3 totals 18 residues. J gave up 3 bases and V 1 base, and 12 bases lay outside the gene matches. The CDR3 protein is CASSLLLAGLRATDTQYF. The CDR3 coding sequence is TGTGCCAGCAGTTTATTGCTAGCGGGTCTTCGGGCTACAGATACGCAGTATTTT.

The chain carries TRBV6-5 and TRBJ2-1, with D possibly TRBD1 on 6 matching bases. V was shortened by 0 bases and J by 5 bases, with 14 bases between the two germline ends. From germline, CDR1 is MNHEY and CDR2 SVGAGI. This CDR3 has 16 residues. CDR3 protein: CASSYSRPPGDNEQFF. CDR3 nucleotides: TGTGCCAGCAGTTACTCGAGGCCCCCAGGGGACAATGAGCAGTTCTTC.

This chain joins TRBV5-1 and TRBJ2-5; the D gene is possibly TRBD2 (6 bases). The length of the CDR3 is 14 residues. Germline V gene data show CDR1 as SGHRS and CDR2 as YFSETQ. The germline V and J ends were trimmed by 4 bases and 2 bases, with 12 bases remaining between them. In DNA, the CDR3 is TGCGCCAGCAGCCCGGGGGACTTTCAAGAGACCCAGTACTTC. It encodes CASSPGDFQETQYF.

This chain links TRBV6-2 or TRBV6-3 with TRBJ2-3; 7 bases are shared with TRBD2. The V and J ends lost 2 bases and 3 bases, in that order; junction bases with no gene match: 5. The germline V gene encodes CDR1 MNHEY and CDR2 SVGEGT. The CDR3 sequence is 15 residues long. The CDR3 spells CASSYPGTTTDTQYF. CDR3 sequence (DNA): TGTGCCAGCAGTTACCCGGGGACTACTACAGATACGCAGTATTTT.

This chain uses TRBV5-6 with TRBJ2-7, with a possible D match to TRBD1 (5 bases). Germline CDR1 SGHDT, CDR2 YYEEEE. V was shortened by 4 bases and J by 0 bases, with 11 bases between the two germline ends. The CDR3 length is 14 residues. CDR3 amino acids: CASSPRQSSYEQYF. As DNA, the CDR3 is TGTGCCAGCAGCCCCAGACAGAGCTCCTACGAGCAGTACTTC.

The rearrangement joins TRBV16 to TRBJ1-6, with a possible D match to TRBD1 (5 bases). Germline CDR1 is KGHSY and CDR2 is FQNENV. CDR3 length equals 14 residues. The V and J ends lost 4 bases and 6 bases respectively, with 10 bases between them. The CDR3 here is CASSRPDSNSPLHF. CDR3 nucleotide sequence: TGTGCCAGCAGCCGACCCGACAGTAATTCACCCCTCCACTTT.

The V gene is TRBV20-1, the J gene TRBJ1-3, with D unclear. The CDR3 totals 11 residues. Deletions cut 5 bases from V and 2 bases from J, with 4 bases between. In germline, CDR1 is DFQATT, CDR2 SNEGSKA (reference sequence). The CDR3 nucleotides read TGCAGTGCTCCAGCTGGAAACACCATATATTTT. Translation gives CSAPAGNTIYF.

The chain links TRBV2 to TRBJ2-2; 8 bases are a match to TRBD2. Germline assignment: CDR1 SNHLY and CDR2 FYNNEI. The CDR3 covers 15 residues. V gave up 1 base and J gave up 5 bases; unmatched junction bases: 3. The CDR3 spells CASSEGLAGTGELFF. The DNA for the CDR3 is TGTGCCAGCAGTGAAGGCCTAGCGGGTACCGGGGAGCTGTTTTTT.

The sample holds one count of this clone. This chain links TRBV27 with TRBJ2-5; 14 bases are shared with TRBD2. Germline CDR1 reads MNHEY; CDR2 reads SMNVEV (reference sequence). The ends lost 6 bases at V and 1 base at J; junction bases unmatched: 16. The CDR3 spans 20 residues. CDR3 loop: CASRPLPGLAGERSQETQYF. In DNA form, the CDR3 reads TGTGCCAGCAGACCTCTCCCGGGACTAGCGGGGGAGCGGAGCCAAGAGACCCAGTACTTC.

The rearrangement joins TRBV6-5 to TRBJ1-2, with 11 bases matching TRBD1. This CDR3 region has 15 residues. V lost 6 bases, J lost 4 bases, and 7 bases stayed unmatched. CDR1 is MNHEY and CDR2 is SVGAGI in the germline V gene. The CDR3 bases are TGTGCCAGCAGGGACAGGGGGCGCGATCTCTATGGCTACACCTTC. Translation: CASRDRGRDLYGYTF.

The gene calls are TRBV5-6 and TRBJ2-3; D is undetermined. There are 14 residues in the CDR3. Trimming left V 0 bases short and J 4 bases short, with 9 bases between. Germline loops: CDR1 SGHDT, CDR2 YYEEEE. CDR3 in DNA: TGTGCCAGCAGCTTGGTACTTCGCCCAGATACGCAGTATTTT. It codes for CASSLVLRPDTQYF.

The chain uses TRBV5-1 and TRBJ2-7, with 9 bases fitting TRBD2. The CDR3 totals 14 residues. V was pared by 2 bases and J by 4 bases, with 4 bases of the junction left unmatched. CDR1 and CDR2 (germline): SGHRS, YFSETQ. The CDR3 is CASSFSGGRYEQYF. CDR3 in DNA: TGCGCCAGCAGCTTTAGCGGGGGTAGGTACGAGCAGTACTTC.

The chain employs TRBV6-1 and TRBJ1-1, with 8 bases lining up with TRBD1. Germline loops: CDR1 MNHNS, CDR2 SASEGT. With V trimmed by 3 bases and J by 0 bases, 3 bases remained unmatched. This CDR3 contains 15 residues. The CDR3 DNA follows: TGTGCCAGCAGTGATTCGGGACAGGTGAACACTGAAGCTTTCTTT. Its protein is CASSDSGQVNTEAFF.

The chain's CDR3 is CASSLEGKPQHF. CDR3 in DNA: TGTGCCAGCAGCTTGGAGGGGAAGCCCCAGCATTTT. V usage is TRBV5-5 and J usage is TRBJ1-5, with D tentatively TRBD1 (5 bases). This CDR3 is built from 12 residues. Germline V gene lookup returns CDR1 SGHKS and CDR2 YYEKEE (reference sequence). The ends were cut back, 0 bases at V and 8 bases at J, with 6 bases in the middle.

J is TRBJ1-1 and V is TRBV18, with a tentative D call TRBD1 (5 bases). Trimming took off 5 bases at V and 7 bases at J, with 14 bases between the two ends. The CDR3 extends over 13 amino acids. The germline CDR1 and CDR2 sequences are KGHSH and LQKENI. The CDR3 DNA reads as TGTGCCAGCTCAACTTTTGCAGGGAATGAAGCTTTCTTT. It yields the protein CASSTFAGNEAFF.

This rearrangement joins TRBV28 to TRBJ2-2; 8 positions agree with TRBD1. V shed 5 bases, J shed 1 base, and the junction held 6 bases outside the gene matches. From germline, CDR1 is MDHEN and CDR2 SYDVKM. The CDR3 has 16 amino acids. CDR3 nucleotide sequence: TGTGCCAGCAGTCGCCCTGGGACAGGGAACACCGGGGAGCTGTTTTTT. This sequence encodes CASSRPGTGNTGELFF.

The V call is TRBV5-4, the J call TRBJ2-5; TRBD2 might be the D (6 bases). The V end lost 2 bases, the J end lost 5 bases, and 13 bases lay between the germline ends. Germline lookup yields CDR1 SGHNT and CDR2 YYREEE (reference sequence). This CDR3 has 14 amino acids. The CDR3 nucleotides are TGTGCCAGCAGCTTACGACTAGTTAGTGAGACCCAGTACTTC. As protein: CASSLRLVSETQYF.

About this clone: The same CDR3 also results from other DNA sequences found in this sample. In DNA form, the CDR3 reads TGTGCCAGTAGTCTCACAGGGGGCAATCAGCCCCAGCATTTT. It codes for CASSLTGGNQPQHF. The chain employs TRBV19 and TRBJ1-5; 7 bases map to TRBD1. The CDR3 runs to 14 residues. The trim removed 5 bases at V and 2 bases at J, leaving 3 bases unmatched. The germline V gene has CDR1 LNHDA and CDR2 SQIVND (reference sequence).

The V and J genes are TRBV27 and TRBJ2-3; 7 bases agree with TRBD1. V shed 6 bases, J shed 2 bases, and the junction held 11 bases outside the gene matches. From germline, CDR1 is MNHEY and CDR2 SMNVEV (reference sequence). This CDR3 spans 16 amino acids. In DNA, the CDR3 is TGTGCCAGCAGCACTACCTCGGGACAGCTCACAGATACGCAGTATTTT. Amino acid sequence: CASSTTSGQLTDTQYF.

The V and J genes are TRBV7-2 and TRBJ2-5, with 7 positions matching TRBD1. V dropped 5 bases and J dropped 2; count of bases not matched to a gene: 11. Germline V gene sequence: CDR1 SGHTA, CDR2 FQGNSA. This CDR3 contains 16 residues. The CDR3 reads CASSQDRPTPQETQYF. CDR3 in DNA: TGTGCCAGCAGCCAGGACAGGCCCACCCCTCAAGAGACCCAGTACTTC. Complete variable domain (other parts from reference TRBV7-2 and TRBJ2-5): GAGVSQSPSNKVTEKGKDVELRCDPISGHTALYWYRQSLGQGLEFLIYFQGNSAPDKSGLPSDRFSAERTGGSVSTLTIQRTQQEDSAVYLCASSQDRPTPQETQYFGPGTRLLVL.

This chain connects TRBV5-5 to TRBJ1-2, with D tentatively TRBD1 (5 bases). The CDR3 spans 15 residues. The ends were cut back, 3 bases at V and 0 bases at J, with 12 bases in the middle. Germline-derived CDR1 and CDR2 are SGHKS and YYEKEE (reference sequence). CDR3 nucleotide sequence: TGTGCCAGCAGCTCCGACAGCCCCACTAACTATGGCTACACCTTC. It yields the protein CASSSDSPTNYGYTF.

This clone was counted at least ten times. The rearrangement links TRBV7-2 to TRBJ2-6; 9 bases align to TRBD1. V dropped 5 bases and J dropped 6; count of bases not matched to a gene: 11. CDR1 and CDR2 (germline): SGHTA, FQGNSA. The CDR3 is made up of 17 amino acids. The CDR3: CASSIGTGNPLANVLTF. The CDR3 DNA is TGTGCCAGCAGCATAGGGACAGGGAACCCTCTGGCCAACGTCCTGACTTTC.

This sequence joins TRBV24-1 and TRBJ2-3, with 8 bases that match TRBD1. Germline V lookup: CDR1 KGHDR, CDR2 SFDVKD. With V trimmed by 6 bases and J by 0 bases, 7 bases remained unmatched. CDR3 size: 16 residues. CDR3 sequence: CATSKGQVDSTDTQYF. The CDR3 nucleotides read TGTGCCACCAGTAAGGGACAGGTTGACAGCACAGATACGCAGTATTTT.

The chain is built from TRBV7-3 and TRBJ2-5; 8 positions match TRBD1. V lost 5 bases and J lost 5; bases outside the gene matches: 7. This CDR3 comprises 14 residues. CDR1 is SGHTA and CDR2 is FQGTGA in the germline V gene. CDR3: CASSDRGPGETQYF. As DNA, the CDR3 is TGTGCCAGCAGCGACAGGGGCCCGGGGGAGACCCAGTACTTC.

This clone was observed many times. The chain links TRBV6-2 or TRBV6-3 to TRBJ2-1, with TRBD2 as a possible D gene (6 bases). Looked up from germline, CDR1 is MNHEY and CDR2 is SVGEGT. V was trimmed by 4 bases and J by 6 bases, leaving 22 bases between them. This CDR3 comprises 17 residues. CDR3 sequence (DNA): TGTGCCAGCAGTTCTAGAGCCGCGGGACCGAGCCTCAATGAGCAGTTCTTC. Residues: CASSSRAAGPSLNEQFF.